This entry describes one TCR beta chain. Authors' processing steps: Junction-only sequences without quality scores came from ImmunoSEQ, so filtering differed. Libraries were prepared by immunoSEQ multiplex PCR; TCRdb keeps only in-frame clonotypes and omits some of them. V and J calls and clone size are copied from that table; D and trimming were computed from the DNA. Of about 980,000 clones listed, approximately 80% are singletons. None of the donors, who were healthy HIV-negative adults, had recently had acute infections or vaccinations. Donors comprised only Caucasian adults living in Nashville, Tennessee. This specimen belongs to a study of shared clonotypes between healthy human individuals. V gave up 5 bases and J gave up 3 bases; unmatched junction bases: 4. Germline lookup yields CDR1 SGHTA and CDR2 FQGTGA. The CDR3 length is 14 residues.

This receptor was obtained from a man aged 18 to 35 in good health. The specimen was memory CD4+ T cells sorted from blood. Subset reported: CD45RA-negative fraction. The rearrangement links TRBV7-3 to TRBJ1-5, with 7 positions matching TRBD1. This CDR3 reads CASSQGGSNQPQHF. CDR3 coding DNA: TGTGCCAGCAGCCAGGGGGGTTCCAATCAGCCCCAGCATTTT.